The entry below gives a single T cell receptor beta chain sequence along with its context. V was shortened by 0 bases and J by 7 bases, with 16 bases between the two germline ends. Germline loops: CDR1 SGHAT, CDR2 FQNNGV. The CDR3 sequence is 15 residues long. The time point denotes: cycle 4 day 1 (C4D1), after 6 weeks of nivolumab. Every single patient, without exception, relapsed after autologous stem cell transplantation, and brentuximab vedotin exposure varied. The data were produced by immunoSEQ multiplex PCR, yet TCRdb's version contains in-frame clones alone and is incomplete. Altogether almost 95,000 clones are present, approximately 83% being singletons, with the ten largest covering about a sixth. This entry belongs to a study of PD-1 blockade in classical Hodgkin lymphoma.

The chain has TRBV11-2 and TRBJ2-7, with D tentatively TRBD2 (5 bases). The input for sequencing was peripheral blood mononuclear cells (PBMCs), taken before the fourth cycle of nivolumab. The sequence came from a human donor with classical Hodgkin lymphoma. CDR3 protein: CASSLDRERRNEQYF. The DNA for the CDR3 is TGTGCCAGCAGCTTAGATCGGGAAAGGAGGAATGAGCAGTACTTC.